These 31 T cell receptor beta chains came from one sample sequenced in a study of sequential checkpoint blockade in melanoma. TCRdb keeps only in-frame clones here, not all; method: immunoSEQ multiplex PCR. Of around 2,000 clones in the sample, around 53% were seen once. Treatment indicated: randomized to nivolumab then ipilimumab (arm A) or the reverse (arm B). This material consisted of CD8+ T cells sorted from blood (inferred from file names), taken from a patient given nivolumab and ipilimumab in sequence. The receptors here all came from a human patient with melanoma. Some clones in this sample may be carry-over from other donors' samples.

The chain recombines TRBV7-8 with TRBJ2-5, with 9 bases matching TRBD2. The J segment lost 11 bases and the V segment lost 5 bases, leaving 12 bases of the junction unmatched. The length of the CDR3 is 14 residues. The germline V gene encodes CDR1 SGHVS and CDR2 FQNEAQ. CDR3 DNA sequence: TGTGCCAGCAGCCCCCGCGGGGGGGCGTTTGAGCAGTACTTC. This translates into CASSPRGGAFEQYF.

This clone turned up a few times. The gene calls are TRBV2 and TRBJ2-7; 10 positions match TRBD1. The CDR3 has 14 amino acids. Germline V gene data show CDR1 as SNHLY and CDR2 as FYNNEI. The V and J ends lost 8 bases and 3 bases, in that order; junction bases with no gene match: 7. Here the CDR3 DNA reads TGTGCCAGCGCCGGACAGGGGGTAAGCTACGAGCAGTACTTC. The encoded protein is CASAGQGVSYEQYF.

This clone was seen only a few times. The V and J genes are TRBV2 and TRBJ1-6; TRBD1 aligns across 7 bases. CDR1 and CDR2 (germline): SNHLY, FYNNEI. CDR3 size: 14 residues. J was trimmed by 7 bases and V by 2 bases; bases with no gene match: 2. Written as DNA, the CDR3 is TGTGCCAGCAGTGAAAAAGGGGGCAATTCACCCCTCCACTTT. As protein: CASSEKGGNSPLHF.

V usage is TRBV18 and J usage is TRBJ1-5; TRBD1 matches at 8 bases. Trimming removed 4 bases from V and 2 bases from J; junction bases left unmatched: 7. The CDR3 extends over 16 amino acids. The germline CDR1 and CDR2 sequences are KGHSH and LQKENI. The CDR3 is CASSLGTGGGNQPQHF. DNA for the CDR3: TGTGCCAGCTCACTTGGGACAGGAGGGGGCAATCAGCCCCAGCATTTT.

The rearrangement links TRBV12-2 to TRBJ2-7; the D call of TRBD1 is as the table states it, not checked on the DNA. TRBV12-2 is shown as a pseudogene. The CDR3 runs to 15 residues. The CDR3 region is CASRSRDRVFFEQYF. CDR3 in DNA: TGTGCAAGTCGCTCCCGGGACAGGGTATTCTTCGAGCAGTACTTC.

A remark on this clone: One end of the junction varies from germline; a read error may be responsible. The chain has TRBV10-3 and TRBJ1-2, with 9 bases lining up with TRBD1. The CDR3 is 16 amino acids. The germline V gene encodes CDR1 ENHRY and CDR2 SYGVKD. This chain's CDR3 is CASSPTTGTGTYGYTF. CDR3 nucleotides: TGTGCCAGCAGTCCCACCACCGGGACAGGGACCTATGGCTACACCTTC.

This chain joins TRBV2 and TRBJ2-1; D not resolved. The CDR3 is 12 amino acids. The V gene lost 4 bases and the J gene lost 8 bases, with 9 bases spanning the gap. From germline, CDR1 is SNHLY and CDR2 FYNNEI. The CDR3 loop reads CASSVELDEQFF. The CDR3 DNA sequence: TGTGCCAGCAGTGTAGAGCTAGATGAGCAGTTCTTC.

This chain links TRBV27 with TRBJ2-3, with D unclear. The germline CDR1 and CDR2 sequences are MNHEY and SMNVEV (reference sequence). The V end was cut by 2 bases, the J end by 2 bases, with 14 bases between. The CDR3 length is 16 residues. CDR3 region: CASSLGPPWATDTQYF. For the CDR3, the DNA is TGTGCCAGCAGTTTAGGCCCGCCCTGGGCCACAGATACGCAGTATTTT.

The chain recombines TRBV7-8 with TRBJ2-7, with 9 nucleotides matching TRBD1. The CDR3 covers 13 residues. CDR1 and CDR2 (germline): SGHVS, FQNEAQ. J gave up 4 bases and V 3 bases, and 1 base lay outside the gene matches. CDR3 loop: CASSLTGGYEQYF. CDR3 coding DNA: TGTGCCAGCAGCTTGACAGGGGGGTACGAGCAGTACTTC.

The chain is built from TRBV7-2 and TRBJ1-1; 7 bases map to TRBD1. The V segment lost 1 base and the J segment 6 bases; nucleotides outside the gene matches: 2. The length of the CDR3 is 13 residues. Germline V lookup: CDR1 SGHTA, CDR2 FQGNSA. The CDR3 bases are TGTGCCAGCAGCTTAGGGACAGGAGCTGAAGCTTTCTTT. The encoded protein is CASSLGTGAEAFF.

The chain uses TRBV28 and TRBJ2-2, with 11 nucleotides matching TRBD1. V shed 6 bases, J shed 3 bases, and the junction held 3 bases outside the gene matches. The CDR3 consists of 15 residues. Germline CDR1 is MDHEN and CDR2 is SYDVKM. The CDR3 protein is CASSPDRGHTGELFF. The CDR3 nucleotides read TGTGCCAGCAGCCCGGACAGGGGGCACACCGGGGAGCTGTTTTTT.

This clone was picked up one time. The chain carries TRBV9 and TRBJ2-7, with 7 bases matching TRBD1. J gave up 0 bases and V 4 bases, and 7 bases lay outside the gene matches. The CDR3 contains 15 residues. The germline V gene has CDR1 SGDLS and CDR2 YYNGEE. The CDR3 coding sequence is TGTGCCAGCAGCCCTTGGGACAGTAGCTCCTACGAGCAGTACTTC. As protein: CASSPWDSSSYEQYF.

V and J are TRBV19 and TRBJ1-3; D uncertain. This CDR3 spans 14 amino acids. Germline values: CDR1 LNHDA, CDR2 SQIVND (reference sequence). V was pared by 3 bases and J by 0 bases, with 6 bases between. The CDR3 spells CASSISYSGNTIYF. Here the CDR3 DNA reads TGTGCCAGTAGTATCAGTTACTCTGGAAACACCATATATTTT.

The chain joins TRBV9 to TRBJ2-1; TRBD2 matches at 8 bases. The V segment lost 4 bases and the J segment 7 bases; nucleotides outside the gene matches: 10. Per germline, CDR1 SGDLS and CDR2 YYNGEE. The CDR3 spans 15 residues. The CDR3 coding sequence is TGTGCCAGCAGCCCCCTGGGACTAGAGGGTAATGAGCAGTTCTTC. This codes for CASSPLGLEGNEQFF.

The rearrangement links TRBV23-1 to TRBJ2-1; D might be TRBD1 (6 bases). TRBV23-1 is an ORF, and what it does is uncertain. Trimming shortened V by 1 base and J by 7 bases, and 20 bases separated the two germline ends. This CDR3 is built from 17 residues. DNA of the CDR3: TGCGCCAGCAGTCAATACCCATCCGGGACAAAGCCGAATGAGCAGTTCTTC. Protein product: CASSQYPSGTKPNEQFF.

The chain carries TRBV27 and TRBJ2-1; the D gene is possibly TRBD1 (6 bases). With 2 bases removed from V and 3 bases from J, the gap between germline ends came to 11 bases. In germline, CDR1 is MNHEY, CDR2 SMNVEV (reference sequence). The CDR3 is 15 residues long. The CDR3 reads CASSLQGTVYNEQFF. In nucleotides, the CDR3 is TGTGCCAGCAGTTTACAGGGGACGGTCTACAATGAGCAGTTCTTC.

The chain carries TRBV4-1 and TRBJ2-6; D not resolved. The V and J ends lost 4 bases and 0 bases respectively, with 7 bases between them. Germline V lookup: CDR1 MGHRA, CDR2 YSYEKL. CDR3 size: 15 residues. CDR3 nucleotide sequence: TGCGCCAGCAGCCCACTGAACTCTGGGGCCAACGTCCTGACTTTC. It specifies CASSPLNSGANVLTF.

J is TRBJ1-2 and V is TRBV5-8, with D tentatively TRBD1 (6 bases). Germline loops: CDR1 SGHTS, CDR2 YDEGEE. The germline V and J ends were trimmed by 1 base and 7 bases, with 11 bases remaining between them. The CDR3 is 13 residues long. The CDR3 spells CASSLTGFFGYTF. The DNA of the CDR3 is TGTGCCAGCAGCTTGACAGGGTTTTTTGGCTACACCTTC.

The chain couples TRBV6-1 to TRBJ1-1; 7 positions match TRBD1. In germline, CDR1 is MNHNS, CDR2 SASEGT. V was clipped by 8 bases and J by 3 bases; unmatched bases: 15. The CDR3 runs 16 residues. In DNA, the CDR3 is TGTGCCAGCTGTGGGACAGCCACCCTGAAGGACACTGAAGCTTTCTTT. Translating gives CASCGTATLKDTEAFF.

This clone counts as medium-sized. The V gene is TRBV7-9, the J gene TRBJ1-5, with D maybe TRBD1 (6 bases). Trimming took off 5 bases at V and 5 bases at J, with 16 bases between the two ends. Per germline, CDR1 SEHNR and CDR2 FQNEAQ (reference sequence). This CDR3 has 15 residues. CDR3 region: CASSPTRAGDQPQHF. Here the CDR3 DNA reads TGTGCCAGCAGCCCCACTCGGGCAGGGGATCAGCCCCAGCATTTT.

This sequence joins TRBV27 and TRBJ2-5; 12 nucleotides match TRBD2. CDR1 and CDR2 (germline): MNHEY, SMNVEV (reference sequence). The junction had 5 bases not matched to a gene; V was cut back by 5 bases and J by 4 bases. The CDR3 covers 15 residues. The CDR3 region is CASSMSGLAGETQYF. The CDR3 DNA reads as TGTGCCAGCAGTATGTCGGGACTAGCGGGAGAGACCCAGTACTTC.

The chain is built from TRBV9 and TRBJ2-5; 10 bases map to TRBD1. CDR3 length: 14 residues. V was clipped by 4 bases and J by 9 bases; unmatched bases: 9. CDR1 SGDLS and CDR2 YYNGEE come from the germline V gene. The CDR3 here is CASSQDRGQGPQYF. CDR3 in DNA: TGTGCCAGCAGCCAAGACAGGGGGCAAGGGCCCCAGTACTTC. Complete variable domain (other parts from reference TRBV9 and TRBJ2-5): DSGVTQTPKHLITATGQRVTLRCSPRSGDLSVYWYQQSLDQGLQFLIQYYNGEERAKGNILERFSAQQFPDLHSELNLSSLELGDSALYFCASSQDRGQGPQYFGPGTRLLVL.

V gene TRBV6-1 combines with J gene TRBJ2-7, with 11 bases aligning to TRBD1. The CDR3 sequence is 14 residues long. J lost 4 bases, V lost 6 bases, and 5 bases had no gene match. Looked up from germline, CDR1 is MNHNS and CDR2 is SASEGT. DNA for the CDR3: TGTGCCAGCAGCTACGGGACAGGGGGGTACGAGCAGTACTTC. Amino acids: CASSYGTGGYEQYF.

The gene calls are TRBV7-6 and TRBJ2-7, with D perhaps TRBD2 (5 bases). CDR3 size: 14 residues. Between the trimmed V and J ends, which lost 5 bases and 3 bases, there was a span of 14 bases. Germline V gene data show CDR1 as SGHVS and CDR2 as FNYEAQ. CDR3 sequence reads: CASSPGVPIYEQYF. The CDR3 DNA reads as TGTGCCAGCAGCCCCGGGGTCCCGATCTACGAGCAGTACTTC. The variable domain in full, completed from reference TRBV7-6 and TRBJ2-7, reads GAGVSQSPRYKVTKRGQDVALRCDPISGHVSLYWYRQALGQGPEFLTYFNYEAQQDKSGLPNDRFSAERPEGSISTLTIQRTEQRDSAMYRCASSPGVPIYEQYFGPGTRLTVT.

This clone turned up a few times. The chain links TRBV7-9 to TRBJ1-1, with TRBD1 matching over 10 bases. The CDR3 contains 15 residues. The germline V gene encodes CDR1 SEHNR and CDR2 FQNEAQ (reference sequence). V dropped 5 bases and J dropped 3; count of bases not matched to a gene: 6. CDR3 DNA: TGTGCCAGCAGCCCTACGGACAGGGGGTACACTGAAGCTTTCTTT. As protein: CASSPTDRGYTEAFF.

Comments on this clone: A read error is the likely source, as a far larger clone sits one nucleotide away. The identical CDR3 is also encoded by other nucleotide sequences in the sample. This rearrangement joins TRBV5-8 to TRBJ2-2; D is perhaps TRBD2 (7 bases). Germline assignment: CDR1 SGHTS and CDR2 YDEGEE. Trimming shortened V by 6 bases and J by 1 base, and 16 bases separated the two germline ends. The CDR3 has 16 residues. The CDR3 DNA reads as TGTGCCAGCACCCCCGGACTAGGGGGGAACACCGGGGAGCTGTTTTTT. This gives the protein CASTPGLGGNTGELFF.

This clone appeared a single time. The J gene is TRBJ1-2, the V gene TRBV5-1, with 8 bases fitting TRBD1. This CDR3 is built from 14 residues. Trimming cost V 1 base and J 8 bases; bases outside gene matches: 7. Germline-derived CDR1 and CDR2 are SGHRS and YFSETQ. The DNA for the CDR3 is TGCGCCAGCAGCTTGCTCCAGACAGGGGACGGCTACACCTTC. Residues: CASSLLQTGDGYTF.

The rearrangement joins TRBV29-1 to TRBJ1-3; D might be TRBD1 (6 bases). CDR1 and CDR2 (germline): SQVTM, ANQGSEA. This CDR3 region has 13 residues. Trimming cost V 7 bases and J 6 bases, with 16 bases left between them. The CDR3 DNA sequence: TGCAGCGCCCTACAGGGAATCGAAAACACCATATATTTT. It codes for CSALQGIENTIYF.

This clone rates as medium-sized. The genes are TRBV7-9 and TRBJ2-4; 7 positions match TRBD1. Trimming took 5 bases from V and 8 from J; bases not matched to a gene: 12. This CDR3 contains 15 residues. Germline-derived CDR1 and CDR2 are SEHNR and FQNEAQ (reference sequence). This CDR3 is CASSPRDRIMDIQYF. The CDR3 DNA reads TGTGCCAGCAGCCCCCGGGACAGAATTATGGACATTCAGTACTTC.

This clone was seen a single time. The V and J genes are TRBV7-2 and TRBJ2-1; D gene unclear. V shed 5 bases and J shed 4 bases, with 6 bases lying between them. The CDR3 is 12 residues long. Germline lookup yields CDR1 SGHTA and CDR2 FQGNSA. The CDR3 nucleotides read TGTGCCAGCAGCCCGAGGTACAATGAGCAGTTCTTC. Residues: CASSPRYNEQFF.

This clone is classed as hyperexpanded. J is TRBJ1-1 and V is TRBV10-1, with TRBD1 matching over 7 bases. The V and J ends lost 0 bases and 1 base, in that order; junction bases with no gene match: 8. The CDR3 covers 17 residues. Germline CDR1 and CDR2: WNHNN and SYGVQD (reference sequence). Written as DNA, the CDR3 is TGCGCCAGCAGTGAGTCTTGGAGTGGGACAGAGAACACTGAAGCTTTCTTT. Translation gives CASSESWSGTENTEAFF.